Sequencing of this TCR beta chain was carried out in a study of T cells after yellow fever vaccination. About the study: Each low-cell-number fraction was prepared by means of SMART-Seq v4 Ultra Low Input.

It was through 5'RACE template switching that TCR cDNA was made, with a universal primer site and UMIs added. TCRdb reprocessed the 5' RACE reads with MiXCR, giving one entry per CDR3 protein. The data hold 150,000 to 200,000 distinct CDR3 sequences, with approximately 6.2% observed a single time. This clonotype was seen many times. The target antigen is unknown. Overall study findings and caveats: High-abundance clonotypes from the bulk population could contaminate FACS-sorted repertoires. Booster samples showed a return of most primary-vaccination clones (around 96% CD4, 88% CD8).

The ends were cut back, 0 bases at V and 3 bases at J, with 7 bases in the middle. This CDR3 is 14 amino acids long. Germline lookup yields CDR1 SGDLS and CDR2 YYNGEE. Material: CD4+ T cells sorted from PBMCs, obtained on the day of the first yellow fever vaccination. The chain carries TRBV9 and TRBJ2-1, with D hard to call. The sequence was obtained from a young man who received the YFV17D yellow fever vaccine. The DNA of the CDR3 is TGTGCCAGCAGCGTAGGGCCTATCTACAATGAGCAGTTCTTC. Protein: CASSVGPIYNEQFF.